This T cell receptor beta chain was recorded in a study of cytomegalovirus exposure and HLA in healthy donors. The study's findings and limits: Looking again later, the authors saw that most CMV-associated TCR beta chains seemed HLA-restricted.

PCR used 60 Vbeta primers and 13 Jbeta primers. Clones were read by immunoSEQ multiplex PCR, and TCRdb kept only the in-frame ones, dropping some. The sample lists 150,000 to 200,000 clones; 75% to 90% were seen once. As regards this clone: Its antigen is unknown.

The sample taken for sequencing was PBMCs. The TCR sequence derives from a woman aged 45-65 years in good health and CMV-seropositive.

The CDR3 protein is CASSSRIQETQYF. DNA of the CDR3: TGTGCCAGCAGTTCCAGGATACAAGAGACCCAGTACTTC. The V and J genes are TRBV27 and TRBJ2-5; D is undetermined. The germline V gene encodes CDR1 MNHEY and CDR2 SMNVEV (reference sequence). V was trimmed by 4 bases and J by 2 bases, leaving 8 bases between them. The CDR3 extends over 13 amino acids.